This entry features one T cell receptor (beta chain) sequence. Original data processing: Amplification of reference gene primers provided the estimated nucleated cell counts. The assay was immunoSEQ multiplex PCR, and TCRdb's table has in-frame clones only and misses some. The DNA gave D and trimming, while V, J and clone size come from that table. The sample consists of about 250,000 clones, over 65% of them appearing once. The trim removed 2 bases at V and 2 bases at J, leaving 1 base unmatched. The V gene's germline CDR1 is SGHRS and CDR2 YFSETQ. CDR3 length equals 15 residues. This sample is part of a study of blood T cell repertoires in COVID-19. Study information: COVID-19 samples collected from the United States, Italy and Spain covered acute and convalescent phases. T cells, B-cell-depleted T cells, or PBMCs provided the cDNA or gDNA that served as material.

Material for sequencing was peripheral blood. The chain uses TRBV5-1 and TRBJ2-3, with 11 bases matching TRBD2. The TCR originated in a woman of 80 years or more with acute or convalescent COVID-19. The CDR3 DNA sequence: TGCGCCAGCAGCTTTAGCGGGAGGGCCACAGATACGCAGTATTTT. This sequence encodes CASSFSGRATDTQYF. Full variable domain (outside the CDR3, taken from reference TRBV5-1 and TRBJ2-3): KAGVTQTPRYLIKTRGQQVTLSCSPISGHRSVSWYQQTPGQGLQFLFEYFSETQRNKGNFPGRFSGRQFSNSRSEMNVSTLELGDSALYLCASSFSGRATDTQYFGPGTRLTVL.